These 29 T cell receptor beta chains share one sample of origin, sequenced in a study of T cell changes during pregnancy in multiple sclerosis. TCRdb keeps only in-frame clones here, not all; method: immunoSEQ multiplex PCR. The sample has approximately 31,000 clones, about 89% seen once. Sequenced material: CD8+ T cells from peripheral blood mononuclear cells, taken in the second trimester of pregnancy. These receptors all stem from a female donor with multiple sclerosis, enrolled in a pregnancy study.

This clone was observed once. This sequence joins TRBV5-8 and TRBJ2-7, with 8 bases fitting TRBD2. From germline, CDR1 is SGHTS and CDR2 YDEGEE. The CDR3 consists of 14 residues. After removal of 0 bases from V and 3 bases from J, the junction contained 2 bases not matched to a gene. In DNA, the CDR3 is TGTGCCAGCAGCTTGGAACTAGCGGACTACGAGCAGTACTTC. Translated: CASSLELADYEQYF.

CDR3 residues: CAISDFSREGAFAKNIQYF. As DNA, the CDR3 is TGTGCCATCAGTGATTTTTCGCGGGAGGGGGCCTTTGCCAAAAACATTCAGTACTTC. The rearrangement joins TRBV10-3 to TRBJ2-4, with TRBD2 matching 9 bases. From germline, CDR1 is ENHRY and CDR2 SYGVKD. The CDR3 spans 19 residues. The junction had 13 bases not matched to a gene; V was cut back by 3 bases and J by 1 base.

The chain has TRBV5-8 and TRBJ2-7, with 10 nucleotides matching TRBD2. The junction had 2 bases not matched to a gene; V was cut back by 2 bases and J by 0 bases. The CDR3 sequence is 15 residues long. Germline-derived CDR1 and CDR2 are SGHTS and YDEGEE. CDR3 DNA sequence: TGTGCCAGCAGCTTCCGGACTAGCGGCTCCTACGAGCAGTACTTC. Protein sequence: CASSFRTSGSYEQYF.

The rearrangement joins TRBV11-3 to TRBJ2-7; 7 bases are shared with TRBD2. This CDR3 has 14 amino acids. The germline gives CDR1 SGHNT, CDR2 YENEEA. Trimming cost V 5 bases and J 2 bases; bases outside gene matches: 6. The CDR3 bases are TGTGCCAGCAGCGTTAGCGGGCGTACCTACGAGCAGTACTTC. Its translation is CASSVSGRTYEQYF.

CDR3 loop: CASSEGGYGYEQYF. In DNA, the CDR3 is TGTGCCAGCAGTGAAGGGGGCTACGGTTACGAGCAGTACTTC. The chain is built from TRBV2 and TRBJ2-7; D may be TRBD1 (5 bases). This CDR3 region has 14 residues. V lost 1 base and J 4 bases, leaving 11 bases between the germline ends. Germline V gene data show CDR1 as SNHLY and CDR2 as FYNNEI.

This clone has a handful of counts. The CDR3 region is CASSLRTAAEAFF. Written as DNA, the CDR3 is TGTGCCAGCAGTCTCCGGACAGCTGCTGAAGCTTTCTTT. This rearrangement joins TRBV6-5 to TRBJ1-1, with D perhaps matching TRBD1 (6 bases). The CDR3 has 13 residues. CDR1 is MNHEY, CDR2 SVGAGI, per germline. V gave up 5 bases and J gave up 6 bases, with 13 bases separating them.

The chain uses TRBV27 and TRBJ1-4, with D hard to call. This CDR3 comprises 15 residues. Per the germline V gene, CDR1 is MNHEY and CDR2 is SMNVEV (reference sequence). V lost 3 bases and J lost 0, with 8 bases in between. In DNA form, the CDR3 reads TGTGCCAGCAGTTTTAGCAGTGCAACTAATGAAAAACTGTTTTTT. The encoded protein is CASSFSSATNEKLFF.

The chain uses TRBV7-9 and TRBJ2-3, with D tentatively TRBD1 (6 bases). Germline loops: CDR1 SEHNR, CDR2 FQNEAQ (reference sequence). Deletions cut 5 bases from V and 4 bases from J, with 13 bases between. CDR3 size: 14 residues. This chain's CDR3 is CASSPRNRADTQYF. For the CDR3, the DNA is TGTGCCAGCAGCCCGAGAAACAGGGCAGATACGCAGTATTTT.

V is TRBV21-1 and J is TRBJ1-2; the table's D call, TRBD1, has no DNA check behind it. TRBV21-1 is assigned pseudogene status. The CDR3 covers 12 residues. The CDR3 coding sequence is TGTGCCAGCAGCAAAAGGGGGAAAAGCTACACCTTC. Encoded protein: CASSKRGKSYTF.

The CDR3 DNA follows: TGTGCCACCCGACTAGCGGGGGACTACGAGCAGTACTTC. It yields the protein CATRLAGDYEQYF. The genes are TRBV15 and TRBJ2-7; TRBD2 matches 12 bases. The CDR3 runs 13 residues. Germline lookup yields CDR1 LNHNV and CDR2 YYDKDF (reference sequence). V trimming: 8 bases; J trimming: 3 bases; junction bases outside the gene matches: 2. The full variable domain, rest sourced from reference TRBV15 and TRBJ2-7, is DAMVIQNPRYQVTQFGKPVTLSCSQTLNHNVMYWYQQKSSQAPKLLFHYYDKDFNNEADTPDNFQSRRPNTSFCFLDIRSPGLGDTAMYLCATRLAGDYEQYFGPGTRLTVT.

The V gene is TRBV19, the J gene TRBJ1-5, with 8 positions matching TRBD1. V shed 1 base, J shed 5 bases, and the junction held 4 bases outside the gene matches. The CDR3 spans 15 residues. CDR1 LNHDA and CDR2 SQIVND come from the germline V gene (reference sequence). CDR3 in amino acids: CASSIGQDRDQPQHF. DNA of the CDR3: TGTGCCAGTAGTATAGGACAGGACAGGGATCAGCCCCAGCATTTT.

The rearrangement uses TRBV5-4 and TRBJ2-1, with 10 nucleotides matching TRBD2. V trimming: 2 bases; J trimming: 4 bases; junction bases outside the gene matches: 6. This CDR3 is built from 16 residues. Germline CDR1 and CDR2: SGHNT and YYREEE (reference sequence). CDR3 residues: CASSLTGTSAYNEQFF. CDR3 in DNA: TGTGCCAGCAGCTTAACCGGGACTAGCGCGTACAATGAGCAGTTCTTC.

The chain joins TRBV28 to TRBJ1-5; D call uncertain. Germline lookup yields CDR1 MDHEN and CDR2 SYDVKM. This CDR3 is 10 amino acids long. V lost 4 bases and J 11 bases, leaving 6 bases between the germline ends. DNA for the CDR3: TGTGCCAGCAGTTCCCAGTCCCAGCATTTT. Translated, it gives CASSSQSQHF.

V usage is TRBV29-1 and J usage is TRBJ2-7, with D possibly TRBD2 on 6 matching bases. Trimming left V 7 bases short and J 3 bases short, with 22 bases between. The CDR3 has 15 residues. Germline CDR1 SQVTM, CDR2 ANQGSEA. In DNA, the CDR3 is TGCAGCGCCCGCGGGGCGGTCGGCTCCTTCTACGAGCAGTACTTC. Its translation is CSARGAVGSFYEQYF.

The chain uses TRBV4-3 and TRBJ1-1, with TRBD1 identical over 7 bases. CDR1 is LGHNA and CDR2 is YSLEER in the germline V gene. This CDR3 region has 14 residues. J lost 5 bases, V lost 2 bases, and 5 bases had no gene match. For the CDR3, the DNA is TGCGCCAGCAGCCAACGACCAGGGGGGACTGAAGCTTTCTTT. Its protein is CASSQRPGGTEAFF.

The V and J genes are TRBV5-8 and TRBJ2-7, with D maybe TRBD1 (6 bases). The CDR3 is made up of 13 amino acids. Germline loops: CDR1 SGHTS, CDR2 YDEGEE. Trimming removed 7 bases at V and 3 bases at J, with 14 bases between. The CDR3 region has the DNA TGTGCCAGCCCATGGGACATTAGCTACGAGCAGTACTTC. Its translation: CASPWDISYEQYF.

This sequence joins TRBV5-4 and TRBJ2-1; 8 bases are shared with TRBD2. Trimming removed 3 bases from V and 8 bases from J; junction bases left unmatched: 10. The CDR3 is 15 residues long. Germline V gives CDR1 SGHNT, CDR2 YYREEE (reference sequence). The CDR3 loop reads CASSSPGLDRDEQFF. CDR3 coding DNA: TGTGCCAGCAGCTCCCCGGGACTAGATCGCGATGAGCAGTTCTTC.

This chain's CDR3 is CASSQDRAAPGANVLTF. CDR3 in DNA: TGCGCCAGCAGCCAAGACAGGGCGGCTCCTGGGGCCAACGTCCTGACTTTC. The chain employs TRBV4-3 and TRBJ2-6; D is perhaps TRBD1 (5 bases). This CDR3 has 17 amino acids. CDR1 and CDR2 (germline): LGHNA, YSLEER. The germline V and J ends were trimmed by 0 bases and 2 bases, with 11 bases remaining between them.

The chain combines TRBV19 with TRBJ2-7; 10 nucleotides align to TRBD1. The CDR3 length is 16 residues. Germline-derived CDR1 and CDR2 are LNHDA and SQIVND (reference sequence). The trim removed 3 bases at V and 4 bases at J, leaving 9 bases unmatched. The CDR3 region has the DNA TGTGCCAGTAGTATTTATTCGGGACAGGGGATGTACGAGCAGTACTTC. This gives the protein CASSIYSGQGMYEQYF.

The chain links TRBV6-4 to TRBJ2-3, with 8 bases that match TRBD2. The J segment lost 1 base and the V segment lost 3 bases, leaving 6 bases of the junction unmatched. The CDR3 consists of 16 residues. In germline, CDR1 is MRHNA, CDR2 SNTAGT. This chain's CDR3 is CASSDKAGDGTDTQYF. Written as DNA, the CDR3 is TGTGCCAGCAGTGATAAAGCGGGAGACGGCACAGATACGCAGTATTTT.

The chain employs TRBV29-1 and TRBJ2-7; 10 bases align to TRBD1. V lost 6 bases, J lost 2 bases, and 10 bases stayed unmatched. Germline CDR1 SQVTM, CDR2 ANQGSEA. The CDR3 sequence is 15 residues long. The CDR3 sequence: CSVRMDRGRTYEQYF. The DNA for the CDR3 is TGCAGCGTGCGGATGGACAGGGGGAGGACCTACGAGCAGTACTTC.

V and J are TRBV4-2 and TRBJ2-3; possible D gene TRBD2, 5 bases. This CDR3 spans 14 amino acids. Trimming removed 7 bases from V and 2 bases from J, with 13 bases in between. Germline V lookup: CDR1 LGHNA, CDR2 YNFKEQ. The CDR3 DNA is TGTGCCAGCACTGGGAGCCTCTACACAGATACGCAGTATTTT. Protein sequence: CASTGSLYTDTQYF.

This rearrangement joins TRBV27 to TRBJ2-7; TRBD1 might be the D (5 bases). CDR3 length equals 15 residues. V was cut by 0 bases and J by 5 bases, with 14 bases left in between. Germline V gene sequence: CDR1 MNHEY, CDR2 SMNVEV (reference sequence). CDR3 nucleotide sequence: TGTGCCAGCAGTTTATCTCAGGGAATGGCCCACGAGCAGTACTTC. This translates into CASSLSQGMAHEQYF.

The J gene is TRBJ2-3, the V gene TRBV18, with 9 positions matching TRBD2. V trimming: 4 bases; J trimming: 1 base; junction bases outside the gene matches: 0. In germline, CDR1 is KGHSH, CDR2 LQKENI. CDR3 size: 14 residues. The CDR3, as DNA: TGTGCCAGCTCACGACTAGCGGGCACAGATACGCAGTATTTT. This encodes CASSRLAGTDTQYF. The entire variable domain, with the rest obtained from reference TRBV18 and TRBJ2-3, is as follows: NAGVMQNPRHLVRRRGQEARLRCSPMKGHSHVYWYRQLPEEGLKFMVYLQKENIIDESGMPKERFSAEFPKEGPSILRIQQVVRGDSAAYFCASSRLAGTDTQYFGPGTRLTVL.

The chain combines TRBV5-1 with TRBJ2-1; weak D call: TRBD2 (6 bases). V was clipped by 1 base and J by 9 bases, with 8 bases between them. The CDR3 is made up of 12 amino acids. CDR1 and CDR2 from the germline V gene are SGHRS and YFSETQ. The CDR3 region is CASSLKAGEQFF. The CDR3 DNA sequence: TGCGCCAGCAGCTTGAAAGCGGGTGAGCAGTTCTTC.

The chain joins TRBV29-1 to TRBJ2-2, with a tentative D call TRBD1 (6 bases). The CDR3 has 13 amino acids. Germline V gene data show CDR1 as SQVTM and CDR2 as ANQGSEA. The CDR3 protein is CMGVTGSTGELFF. CDR3 nucleotides: TGCATGGGGGTAACAGGGTCCACCGGGGAGCTGTTTTTT.

V is TRBV19 and J is TRBJ2-1; no definite D call. V gave up 4 bases and J gave up 4 bases, with 8 bases separating them. The CDR3 is 13 residues long. Germline loops: CDR1 LNHDA, CDR2 SQIVND (reference sequence). The CDR3 sequence: CASSKTPYNEQFF. The CDR3 DNA reads TGTGCCAGTAGTAAGACTCCTTACAATGAGCAGTTCTTC.

The CDR3 here is CASRAGGTNTGELFF. CDR3 DNA: TGTGCCAGCAGAGCCGGAGGGACGAACACCGGGGAGCTGTTTTTT. The chain has TRBV27 and TRBJ2-2; D perhaps matches TRBD2 (6 bases). V lost 6 bases to trimming and J lost 0 bases, with 11 bases between them. From germline, CDR1 is MNHEY and CDR2 SMNVEV (reference sequence). CDR3 length: 15 amino acids.

The V and J genes are TRBV5-6 and TRBJ2-7; D not resolved. Trimming stripped 4 bases from V and 1 base from J, with 6 bases between. This CDR3 has 12 amino acids. Germline-derived CDR1 and CDR2 are SGHDT and YYEEEE. The CDR3 is CASSSWSYEQYF. The CDR3 DNA reads as TGTGCCAGCAGCAGCTGGTCCTACGAGCAGTACTTC. Drawing the rest from reference TRBV5-6 and TRBJ2-7, the complete variable domain is DAGVTQSPTHLIKTRGQQVTLRCSPKSGHDTVSWYQQALGQGPQFIFQYYEEEERQRGNFPDRFSGHQFPNYSSELNVNALLLGDSALYLCASSSWSYEQYFGPGTRLTVT.